This T cell receptor (beta chain) was retrieved from a study of cytomegalovirus exposure and HLA in healthy donors. V gave up 0 bases and J gave up 4 bases, with 9 bases separating them. Germline CDR1 and CDR2: SGHRS and YFSETQ. The CDR3 spans 14 residues. This PCR relied on a set of 60 Vbeta primers and 13 Jbeta primers. Sequencing used immunoSEQ multiplex PCR; TCRdb keeps in-frame clones, though not all of them. The profile shows some 150,000 clones, roughly four fifths of them singletons. Study observations and caveats: The study listed some 160 cytomegalovirus-associated TCR beta chains. Being productive about 90% or about 30% of the time was typical of most TCR beta V segments in an earlier analysis.

With respect to this clone: Its target is unknown.

This TCR derives from a woman in her fifties or sixties in good health and CMV-seropositive. The V call is TRBV5-1, the J call TRBJ2-3; TRBD2 is a possible D gene (5 bases). Sequencing was performed on PBMCs. The CDR3 DNA is TGCGCCAGCAGCTTGGCCGACGGGGCAGATACGCAGTATTTT. Residues: CASSLADGADTQYF.